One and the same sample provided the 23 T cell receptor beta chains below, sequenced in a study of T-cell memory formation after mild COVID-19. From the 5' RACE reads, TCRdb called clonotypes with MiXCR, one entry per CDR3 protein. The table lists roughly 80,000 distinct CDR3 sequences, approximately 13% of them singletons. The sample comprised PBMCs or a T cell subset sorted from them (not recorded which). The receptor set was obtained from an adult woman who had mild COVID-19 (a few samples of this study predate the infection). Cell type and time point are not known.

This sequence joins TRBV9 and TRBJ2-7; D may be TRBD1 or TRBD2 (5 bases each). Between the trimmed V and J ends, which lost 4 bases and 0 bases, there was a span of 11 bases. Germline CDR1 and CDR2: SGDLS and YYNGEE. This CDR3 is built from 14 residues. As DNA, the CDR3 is TGTGCCAGCAGCACCACCGGGGCCTCCTACGAGCAGTACTTC. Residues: CASSTTGASYEQYF.

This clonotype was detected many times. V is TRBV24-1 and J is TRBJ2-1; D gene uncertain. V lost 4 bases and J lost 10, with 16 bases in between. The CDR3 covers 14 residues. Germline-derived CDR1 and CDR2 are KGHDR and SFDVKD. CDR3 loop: CATSDDNLLREQFF. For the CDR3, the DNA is TGTGCCACCAGTGACGATAACCTTTTGCGGGAGCAGTTCTTC.

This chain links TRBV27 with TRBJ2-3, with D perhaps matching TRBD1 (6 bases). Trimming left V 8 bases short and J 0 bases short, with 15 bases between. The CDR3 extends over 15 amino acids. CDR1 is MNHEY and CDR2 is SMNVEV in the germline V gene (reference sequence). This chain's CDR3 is CASLRTATSTDTQYF. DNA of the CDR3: TGTGCCAGCCTTCGGACAGCAACTAGCACAGATACGCAGTATTTT.

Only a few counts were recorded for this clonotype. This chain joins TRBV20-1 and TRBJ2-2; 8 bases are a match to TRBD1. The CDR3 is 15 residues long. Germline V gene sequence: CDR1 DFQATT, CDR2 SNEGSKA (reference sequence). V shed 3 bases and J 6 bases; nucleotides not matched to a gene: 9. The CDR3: CSARAPQTGAGELFF. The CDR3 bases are TGCAGTGCTAGGGCCCCCCAGACAGGGGCCGGGGAGCTGTTTTTT.

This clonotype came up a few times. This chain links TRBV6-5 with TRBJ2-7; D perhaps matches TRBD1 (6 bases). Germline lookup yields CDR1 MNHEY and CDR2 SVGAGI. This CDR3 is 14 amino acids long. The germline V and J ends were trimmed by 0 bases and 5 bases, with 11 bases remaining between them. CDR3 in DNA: TGTGCCAGCAGTTACTCGGGCAGGGGACACGAGCAGTACTTC. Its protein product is CASSYSGRGHEQYF.

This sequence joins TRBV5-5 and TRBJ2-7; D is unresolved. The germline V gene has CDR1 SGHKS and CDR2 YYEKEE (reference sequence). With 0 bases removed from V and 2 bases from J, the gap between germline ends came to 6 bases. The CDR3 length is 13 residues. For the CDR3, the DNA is TGTGCCAGCAGCTTGGTAGAAACCTACGAGCAGTACTTC. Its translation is CASSLVETYEQYF.

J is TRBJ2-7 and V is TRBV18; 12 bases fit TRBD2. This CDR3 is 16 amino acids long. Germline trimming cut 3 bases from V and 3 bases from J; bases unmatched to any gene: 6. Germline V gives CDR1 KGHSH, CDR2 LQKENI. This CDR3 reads CASSPYGLAGNYEQYF. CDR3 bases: TGTGCCAGCTCACCCTATGGACTAGCGGGAAACTACGAGCAGTACTTC.

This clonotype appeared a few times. DNA of the CDR3: TGTGCCAGCAGCTTTTGGGTAACTCGAGGCGGTGAGCAGTTCTTC. Translated: CASSFWVTRGGEQFF. This chain connects TRBV7-2 to TRBJ2-1; no clear D gene. The germline V gene has CDR1 SGHTA and CDR2 FQGNSA. CDR3 size: 15 residues. V gave up 3 bases and J gave up 9 bases, with 18 bases separating them.

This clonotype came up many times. As DNA, the CDR3 is TGTGCCAGCAGCTTGTCAACGGGAGGGCCTCGTTCCTATGAGCAGTTCTTC. It yields the protein CASSLSTGGPRSYEQFF. V and J are TRBV11-2 and TRBJ2-1; TRBD2 matches at 8 bases. This CDR3 spans 17 amino acids. Germline values: CDR1 SGHAT, CDR2 FQNNGV. The V gene end was trimmed by 3 bases and the J gene end by 8 bases; junction bases not matched to a gene: 15.

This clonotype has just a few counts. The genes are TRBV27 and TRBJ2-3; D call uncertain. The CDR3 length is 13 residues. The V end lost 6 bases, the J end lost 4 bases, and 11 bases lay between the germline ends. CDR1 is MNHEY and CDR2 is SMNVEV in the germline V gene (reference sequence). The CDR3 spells CASSSYVADTQYF. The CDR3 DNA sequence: TGTGCCAGCAGCAGTTATGTCGCAGATACGCAGTATTTT.

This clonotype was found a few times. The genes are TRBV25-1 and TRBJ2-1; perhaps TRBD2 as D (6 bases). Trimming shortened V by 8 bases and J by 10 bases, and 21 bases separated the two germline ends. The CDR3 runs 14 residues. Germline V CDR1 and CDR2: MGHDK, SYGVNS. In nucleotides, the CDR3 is TGTGCCAGCGGCTTTAGGGGCGGGGCTCGGGAGCAGTTCTTC. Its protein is CASGFRGGAREQFF.

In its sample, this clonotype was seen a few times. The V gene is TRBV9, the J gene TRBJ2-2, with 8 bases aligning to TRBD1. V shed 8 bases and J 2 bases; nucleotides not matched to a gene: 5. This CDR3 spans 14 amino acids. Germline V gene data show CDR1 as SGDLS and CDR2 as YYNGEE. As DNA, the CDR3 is TGTGCCAGTCAGGGGGCGGTTAACACCGGGGAGCTGTTTTTT. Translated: CASQGAVNTGELFF.

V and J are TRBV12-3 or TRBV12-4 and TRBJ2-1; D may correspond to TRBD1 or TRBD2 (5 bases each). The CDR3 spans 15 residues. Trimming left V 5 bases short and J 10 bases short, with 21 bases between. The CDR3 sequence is CASSDRDRGFGEQFF. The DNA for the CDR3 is TGTGCCAGCAGTGACCGGGACCGGGGTTTTGGGGAGCAGTTCTTC.

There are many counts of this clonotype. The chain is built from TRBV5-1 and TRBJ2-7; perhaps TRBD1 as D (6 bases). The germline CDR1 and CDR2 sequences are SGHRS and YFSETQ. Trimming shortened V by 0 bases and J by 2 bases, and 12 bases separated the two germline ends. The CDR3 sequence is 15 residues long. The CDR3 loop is CASSLVQGLPYEQYF. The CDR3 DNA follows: TGCGCCAGCAGCTTGGTACAGGGCCTACCCTACGAGCAGTACTTC. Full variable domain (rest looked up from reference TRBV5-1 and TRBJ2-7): KAGVTQTPRYLIKTRGQQVTLSCSPISGHRSVSWYQQTPGQGLQFLFEYFSETQRNKGNFPGRFSGRQFSNSRSEMNVSTLELGDSALYLCASSLVQGLPYEQYFGPGTRLTVT.

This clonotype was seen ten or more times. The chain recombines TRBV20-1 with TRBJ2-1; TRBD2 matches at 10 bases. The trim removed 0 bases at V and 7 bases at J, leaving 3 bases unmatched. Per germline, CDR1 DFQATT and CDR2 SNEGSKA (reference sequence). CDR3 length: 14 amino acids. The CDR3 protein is CSAREASGRNEQFF. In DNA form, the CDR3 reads TGCAGTGCTAGAGAGGCTAGCGGGAGAAATGAGCAGTTCTTC.

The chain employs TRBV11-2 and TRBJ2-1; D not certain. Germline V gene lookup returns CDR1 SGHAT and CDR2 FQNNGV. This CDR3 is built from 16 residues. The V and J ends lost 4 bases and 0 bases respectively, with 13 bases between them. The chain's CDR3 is CASSSDRIYSYNEQFF. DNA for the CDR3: TGTGCCAGCAGCTCCGACCGAATATACTCCTACAATGAGCAGTTCTTC.

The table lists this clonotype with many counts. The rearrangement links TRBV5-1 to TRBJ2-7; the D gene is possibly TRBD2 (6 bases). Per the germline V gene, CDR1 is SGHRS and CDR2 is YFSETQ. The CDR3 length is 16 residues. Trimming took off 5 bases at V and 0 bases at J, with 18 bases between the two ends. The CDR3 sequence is CASSRVQLAGSYEQYF. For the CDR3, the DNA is TGCGCCAGCAGTCGGGTTCAACTAGCTGGCTCCTACGAGCAGTACTTC.

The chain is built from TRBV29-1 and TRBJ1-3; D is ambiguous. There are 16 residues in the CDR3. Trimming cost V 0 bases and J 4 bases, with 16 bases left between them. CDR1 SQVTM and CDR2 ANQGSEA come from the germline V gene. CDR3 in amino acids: CSVEDYASSGGNTIYF. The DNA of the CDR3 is TGCAGCGTTGAAGATTATGCCAGTTCGGGAGGAAACACCATATATTTT. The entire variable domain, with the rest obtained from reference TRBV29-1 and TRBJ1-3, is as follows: SAVISQKPSRDICQRGTSLTIQCQVDSQVTMMFWYRQQPGQSLTLIATANQGSEATYESGFVIDKFPISRPNLTFSTLTVSNMSPEDSSIYLCSVEDYASSGGNTIYFGEGSWLTVV.

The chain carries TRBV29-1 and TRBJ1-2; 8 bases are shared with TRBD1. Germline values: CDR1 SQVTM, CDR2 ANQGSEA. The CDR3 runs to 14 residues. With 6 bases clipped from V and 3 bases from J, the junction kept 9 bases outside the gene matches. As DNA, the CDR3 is TGCAGCGTCTCGGGACAGGTCGATTACTATGGCTACACCTTC. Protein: CSVSGQVDYYGYTF.

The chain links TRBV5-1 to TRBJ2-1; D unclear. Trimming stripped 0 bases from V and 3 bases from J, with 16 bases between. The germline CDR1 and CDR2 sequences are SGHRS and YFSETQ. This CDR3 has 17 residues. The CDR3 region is CASSLEHGPAFYNEQFF. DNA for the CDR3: TGCGCCAGCAGCTTGGAACACGGACCAGCGTTCTACAATGAGCAGTTCTTC.

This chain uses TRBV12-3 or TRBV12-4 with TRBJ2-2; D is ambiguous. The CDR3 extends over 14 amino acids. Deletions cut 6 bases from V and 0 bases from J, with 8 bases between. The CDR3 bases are TGTGCCAGCAGCTCCAGCGCGAACACCGGGGAGCTGTTTTTT. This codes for CASSSSANTGELFF.

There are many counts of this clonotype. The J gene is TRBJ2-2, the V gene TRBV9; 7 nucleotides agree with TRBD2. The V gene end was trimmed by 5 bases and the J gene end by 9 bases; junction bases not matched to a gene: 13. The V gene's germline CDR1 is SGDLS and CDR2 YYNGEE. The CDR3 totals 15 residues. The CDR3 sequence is CASSPGTTPTRELFF. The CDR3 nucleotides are TGTGCCAGCAGTCCTGGGACTACCCCTACGAGGGAGCTGTTTTTT.

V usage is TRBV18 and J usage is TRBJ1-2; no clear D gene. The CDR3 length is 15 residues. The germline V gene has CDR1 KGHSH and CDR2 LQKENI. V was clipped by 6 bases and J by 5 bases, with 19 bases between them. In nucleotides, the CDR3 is TGTGCCAGCTCCCTCGGAGAAGGGTCATATTATGGCTACACCTTC. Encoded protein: CASSLGEGSYYGYTF.